This T cell receptor beta chain appears in the sequencing data of a study of a mutant IDH1 vaccine in newly diagnosed glioma. Looking at the study overall: All eight of the vaccinations patients received fell in weeks 1, 3, 5, 7, 11, 15, 19 and 23. Vaccines were first given 4-6 weeks after radiotherapy alone, or with temozolomide cycles.

The time point denotes: week 23, last vaccination. It was 300 ug of mutant IDH1 20-mer peptide that made up each vaccine dose, given with topical imiquimod. Donors harbored newly found WHO grade 3 or 4 IDH1-mutant, ATRX-lost astrocytomas. Sequenced by immunoSEQ multiplex PCR; TCRdb stores in-frame clones only, minus some. Of some 60,000 clones listed, 87% are singletons. CDR3 length: 16 amino acids. The V and J ends lost 4 bases and 7 bases, in that order; junction bases with no gene match: 9. CDR1 and CDR2 (germline): LGHNA, YSLEER. On this clone itself: Its antigen remains unknown.

The TCR comes from a man aged 40-50 years with glioma. The chain uses TRBV4-3 and TRBJ2-3, with TRBD2 matching 12 bases. The source was PBMCs, collected from a glioma patient whose treatment included an IDH1 peptide vaccine. The CDR3 DNA reads TGCGCCAGCAGCCCTCATCTAGCGGGAGGGCAGAATACGCAGTATTTT. Translation: CASSPHLAGGQNTQYF.